This TCR beta chain was profiled in a study of T cell repertoires and HLA-DP antigens. On the study more broadly: The donors, ranging 18-to-29 to 60-to-69 years, included a couple of males and one female. Study-wide points: Naive and memory CD4+ cells were analysed together, not apart. Previously undetected clones averaged approximately 35% and 51% against the two alleles respectively.

Of note for this clone: Its antigen is not identified.

Average purity of the negatively selected CD4+ T cells was more than 95%. Clones were read by immunoSEQ multiplex PCR, and TCRdb kept only the in-frame ones, dropping some. Altogether around 90,000 clones are present, 86% being singletons, with the ten largest covering 1.7%. The sequence derives from a man between 50 and 59 years old in good health and CMV-seronegative. Sequencing was carried out using CD4+ T cells from PBMCs.

The DNA for the CDR3 is TGTGCCTGGAGCGCGACAGGTACGCCCCAGCATTTT. Translating gives CAWSATGTPQHF. The genes are TRBV30 and TRBJ1-5; tentatively, D is TRBD1 (6 bases). CDR1 is GTSNPN and CDR2 is SVGIG in the germline V gene (reference sequence). Trimming shortened V by 3 bases and J by 9 bases, and 12 bases separated the two germline ends. The CDR3 runs to 12 residues.